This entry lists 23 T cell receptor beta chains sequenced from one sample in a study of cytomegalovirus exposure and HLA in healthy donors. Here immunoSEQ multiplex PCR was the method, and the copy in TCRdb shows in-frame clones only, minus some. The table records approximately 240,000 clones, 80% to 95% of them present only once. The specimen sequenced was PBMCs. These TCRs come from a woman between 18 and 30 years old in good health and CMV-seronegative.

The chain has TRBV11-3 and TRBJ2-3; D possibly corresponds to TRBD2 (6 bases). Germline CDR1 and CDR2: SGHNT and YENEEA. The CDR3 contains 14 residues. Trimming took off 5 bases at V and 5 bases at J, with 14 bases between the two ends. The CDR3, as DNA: TGTGCCAGCAGCGCCCGGGAGTTGGGAGATACGCAGTATTTT. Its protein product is CASSARELGDTQYF.

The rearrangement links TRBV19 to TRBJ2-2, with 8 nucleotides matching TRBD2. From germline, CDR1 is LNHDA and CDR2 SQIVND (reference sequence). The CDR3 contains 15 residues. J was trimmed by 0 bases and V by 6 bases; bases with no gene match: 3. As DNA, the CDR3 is TGTGCCAGTAGAATTAGCGGGACGAACACCGGGGAGCTGTTTTTT. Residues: CASRISGTNTGELFF. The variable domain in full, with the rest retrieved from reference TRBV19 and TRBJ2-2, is DGGITQSPKYLFRKEGQNVTLSCEQNLNHDAMYWYRQDPGQGLRLIYYSQIVNDFQKGDIAEGYSVSREKKESFPLTVTSAQKNPTAFYLCASRISGTNTGELFFGEGSRLTVL.

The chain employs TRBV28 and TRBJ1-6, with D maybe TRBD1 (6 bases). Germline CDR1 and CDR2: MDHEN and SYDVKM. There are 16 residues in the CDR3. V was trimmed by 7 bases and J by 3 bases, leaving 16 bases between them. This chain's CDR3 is CASTLGGASYNSPLHF. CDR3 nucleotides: TGTGCCAGCACCTTGGGGGGGGCAAGCTATAATTCACCCCTCCACTTT.

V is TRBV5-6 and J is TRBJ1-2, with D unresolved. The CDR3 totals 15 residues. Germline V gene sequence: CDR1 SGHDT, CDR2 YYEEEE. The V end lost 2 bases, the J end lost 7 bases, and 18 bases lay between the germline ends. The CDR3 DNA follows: TGTGCCAGCAGCTTAGGCCGCGGCGGGGATGGTGGCTACACCTTC. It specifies CASSLGRGGDGGYTF.

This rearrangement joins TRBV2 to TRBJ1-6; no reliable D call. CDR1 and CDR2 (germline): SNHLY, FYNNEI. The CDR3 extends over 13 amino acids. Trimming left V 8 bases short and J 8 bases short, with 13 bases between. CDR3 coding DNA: TGTGCCAGCGGCGGGGAGAGGGATTCACCCCTCCACTTT. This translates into CASGGERDSPLHF.

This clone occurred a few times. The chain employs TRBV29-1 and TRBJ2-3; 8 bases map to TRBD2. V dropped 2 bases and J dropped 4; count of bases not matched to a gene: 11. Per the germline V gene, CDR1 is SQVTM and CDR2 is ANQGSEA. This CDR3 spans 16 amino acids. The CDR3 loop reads CSVEYALAEAADTQYF. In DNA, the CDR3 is TGCAGCGTTGAATATGCACTAGCGGAGGCTGCAGATACGCAGTATTTT.

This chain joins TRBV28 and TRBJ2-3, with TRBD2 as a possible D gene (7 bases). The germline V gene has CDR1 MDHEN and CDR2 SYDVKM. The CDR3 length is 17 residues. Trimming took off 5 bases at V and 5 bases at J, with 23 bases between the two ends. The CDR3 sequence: CASSELGGGVRQDTQYF. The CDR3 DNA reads TGTGCCAGCAGTGAGTTGGGAGGGGGGGTCCGTCAAGATACGCAGTATTTT.

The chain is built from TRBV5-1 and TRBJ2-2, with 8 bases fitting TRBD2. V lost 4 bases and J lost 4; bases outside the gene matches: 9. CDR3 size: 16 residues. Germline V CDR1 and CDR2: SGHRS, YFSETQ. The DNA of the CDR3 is TGCGCCAGCAGCCCGGACGGGGGGGTACCCACCGGGGAGCTGTTTTTT. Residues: CASSPDGGVPTGELFF.

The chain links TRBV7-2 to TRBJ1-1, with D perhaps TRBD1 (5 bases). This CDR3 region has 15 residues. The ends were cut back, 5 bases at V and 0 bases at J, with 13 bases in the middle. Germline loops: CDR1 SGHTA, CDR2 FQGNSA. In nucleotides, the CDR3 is TGTGCCAGCAGCCCGGGGGGAGTAATGAACACTGAAGCTTTCTTT. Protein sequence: CASSPGGVMNTEAFF. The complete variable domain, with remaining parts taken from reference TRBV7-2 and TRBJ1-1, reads GAGVSQSPSNKVTEKGKDVELRCDPISGHTALYWYRQSLGQGLEFLIYFQGNSAPDKSGLPSDRFSAERTGGSVSTLTIQRTQQEDSAVYLCASSPGGVMNTEAFFGQGTRLTVV.

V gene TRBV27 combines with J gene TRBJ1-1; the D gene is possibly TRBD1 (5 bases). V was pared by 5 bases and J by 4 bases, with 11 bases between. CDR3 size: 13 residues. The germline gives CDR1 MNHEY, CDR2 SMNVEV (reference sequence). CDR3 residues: CASSRAGGTEAFF. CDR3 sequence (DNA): TGTGCCAGCAGTCGTGCGGGGGGCACTGAAGCTTTCTTT.

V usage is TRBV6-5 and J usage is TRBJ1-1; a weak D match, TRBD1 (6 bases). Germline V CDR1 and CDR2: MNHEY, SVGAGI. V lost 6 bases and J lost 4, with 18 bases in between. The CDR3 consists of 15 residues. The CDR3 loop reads CASSYGRGLGTEAFF. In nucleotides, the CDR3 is TGTGCCAGCAGCTACGGCAGGGGTTTAGGCACTGAAGCTTTCTTT.

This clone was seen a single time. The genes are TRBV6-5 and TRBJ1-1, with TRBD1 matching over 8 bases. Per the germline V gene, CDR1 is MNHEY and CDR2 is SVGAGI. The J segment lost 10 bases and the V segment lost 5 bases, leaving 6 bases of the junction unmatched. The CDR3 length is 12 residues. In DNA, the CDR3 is TGTGCCAGCAGTGCCCGACAGGGGCCAGCTTTCTTT. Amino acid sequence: CASSARQGPAFF.

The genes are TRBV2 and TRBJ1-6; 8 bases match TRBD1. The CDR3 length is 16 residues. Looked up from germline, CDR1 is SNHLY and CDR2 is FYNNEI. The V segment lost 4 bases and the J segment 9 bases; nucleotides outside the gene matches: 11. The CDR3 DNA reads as TGTGCCAGCAGTGTGTCTCGTACCGGGACAGGTTCACCCCTCCACTTT. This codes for CASSVSRTGTGSPLHF.

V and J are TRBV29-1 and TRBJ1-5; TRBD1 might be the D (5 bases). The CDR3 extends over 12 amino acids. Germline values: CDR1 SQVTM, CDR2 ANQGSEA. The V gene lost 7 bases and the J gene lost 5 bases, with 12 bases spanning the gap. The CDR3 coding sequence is TGCAGCGGCGGGGGGGGAGATCAGCCCCAGCATTTT. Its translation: CSGGGGDQPQHF.

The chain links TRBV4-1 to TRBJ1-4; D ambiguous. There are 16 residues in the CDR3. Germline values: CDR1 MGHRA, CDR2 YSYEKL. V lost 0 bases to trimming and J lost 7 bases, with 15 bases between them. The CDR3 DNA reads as TGCGCCAGCAGCCAAGAGGAGTCCGGTTACGGTGAAAAACTGTTTTTT. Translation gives CASSQEESGYGEKLFF.

CDR3 residues: CASSIGGRASYEQYF. The CDR3 coding sequence is TGTGCCAGTAGTATTGGCGGGAGGGCCTCCTACGAGCAGTACTTC. This chain links TRBV19 with TRBJ2-7; 9 bases align to TRBD2. V shed 3 bases and J 0 bases; nucleotides not matched to a gene: 3. Per the germline V gene, CDR1 is LNHDA and CDR2 is SQIVND (reference sequence). CDR3 size: 15 residues.

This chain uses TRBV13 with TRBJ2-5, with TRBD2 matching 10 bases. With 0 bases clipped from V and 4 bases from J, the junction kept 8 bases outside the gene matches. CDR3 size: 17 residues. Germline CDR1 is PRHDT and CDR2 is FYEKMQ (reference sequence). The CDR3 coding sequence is TGTGCCAGCAGCTTAGGACTAGCGGGAACCCGGCCAGAGACCCAGTACTTC. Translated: CASSLGLAGTRPETQYF.

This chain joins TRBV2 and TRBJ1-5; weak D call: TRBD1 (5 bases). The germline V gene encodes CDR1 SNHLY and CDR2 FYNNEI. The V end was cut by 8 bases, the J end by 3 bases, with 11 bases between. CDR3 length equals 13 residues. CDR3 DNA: TGTGCCAGCGGGCTCAGGGACAATCAGCCCCAGCATTTT. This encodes CASGLRDNQPQHF.

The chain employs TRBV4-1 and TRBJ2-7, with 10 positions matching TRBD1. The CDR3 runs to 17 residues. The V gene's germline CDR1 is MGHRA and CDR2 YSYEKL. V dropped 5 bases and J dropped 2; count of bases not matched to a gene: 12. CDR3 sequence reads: CASSVDRGQSFPYEQYF. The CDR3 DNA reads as TGCGCCAGCAGCGTAGACAGGGGGCAATCCTTTCCCTACGAGCAGTACTTC.

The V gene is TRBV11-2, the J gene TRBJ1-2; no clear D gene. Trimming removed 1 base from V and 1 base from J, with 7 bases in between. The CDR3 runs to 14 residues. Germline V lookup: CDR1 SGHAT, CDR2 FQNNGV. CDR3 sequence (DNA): TGTGCCAGCAGCTTAGCGCTCAGTAACTATGGCTACACCTTC. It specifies CASSLALSNYGYTF.

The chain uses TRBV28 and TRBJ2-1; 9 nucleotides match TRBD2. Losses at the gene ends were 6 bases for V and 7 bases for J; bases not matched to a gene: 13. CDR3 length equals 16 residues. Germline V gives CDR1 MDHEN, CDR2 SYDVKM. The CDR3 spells CASRPTFRGRVNEQFF. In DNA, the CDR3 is TGTGCCAGCAGGCCCACGTTCCGCGGGAGGGTTAATGAGCAGTTCTTC.

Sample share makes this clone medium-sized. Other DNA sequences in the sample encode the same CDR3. CDR3 DNA sequence: TGTGCCAGCAGTAGACAGGGTCAGAGCAATCAGCCCCAGCATTTT. The encoded protein is CASSRQGQSNQPQHF. The chain uses TRBV27 and TRBJ1-5, with 7 bases matching TRBD1. This CDR3 is 15 amino acids long. V lost 5 bases and J lost 1; bases outside the gene matches: 5. CDR1 and CDR2 from the germline V gene are MNHEY and SMNVEV (reference sequence).

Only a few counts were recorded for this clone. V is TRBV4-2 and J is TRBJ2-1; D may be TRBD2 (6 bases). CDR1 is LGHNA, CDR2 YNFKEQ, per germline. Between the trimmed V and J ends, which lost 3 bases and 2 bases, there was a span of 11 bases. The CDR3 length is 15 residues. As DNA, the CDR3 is TGTGCCAGCAGCCAGGACGGAGGGACCTACAATGAGCAGTTCTTC. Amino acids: CASSQDGGTYNEQFF.